A selection of T cell receptor beta chains follows, all from one sample in a study of blood T cell repertoires in COVID-19. The assay was immunoSEQ multiplex PCR, and TCRdb's table has in-frame clones only and misses some. The repertoire holds around 320,000 clones, with 89% as singletons. Specimen: PBMCs or T cells enriched from blood (not recorded which). These receptors all come from a woman aged 45 to 65 who had been exposed to COVID-19. CDR3s include the opening cysteine and the closing phenylalanine or tryptophan. A D gene is named only where the DNA matches it firmly. Rows may omit the clone size; those that give it use once, few, many or a size class.

>TRBD1|few|TRBJ1-3|TRBV28
CASSTWTGQGNTIYF
TGTGCCAGCAGTACCTGGACAGGGCAAGGAAACACCATATATTTT
>TRBD1|.|TRBJ1-1|TRBV4-1
CASSPQGAEAFF
TGCGCCAGCAGCCCACAGGGGGCTGAAGCTTTCTTT
>.|.|TRBJ2-5|TRBV5-4
CASSLIQGETQYF
TGTGCCAGCAGCTTGATCCAGGGGGAGACCCAGTACTTC
>.|.|TRBJ2-7|TRBV5-1
CASSLAQAYEQYF
TGCGCCAGCAGCTTGGCCCAGGCTTACGAGCAGTACTTC
>.|.|TRBJ1-1|TRBV7-9
CASSSRGNTEAFF
TGTGCCAGCAGCTCCAGGGGGAACACTGAAGCTTTCTTT
>TRBD1|.|TRBJ2-2|TRBV7-7
CASRLDRGKAGELFF
TGTGCTAGCAGGTTAGACAGGGGTAAGGCCGGGGAGCTGTTTTTT
>TRBD2|.|TRBJ2-7|TRBV20-1
CSASTPSGSYEQYF
TGCAGTGCTAGTACGCCTAGCGGAAGTTACGAGCAGTACTTC
>.|.|TRBJ1-5|TRBV19
CASRPGRASRNQPQHF
TGTGCCAGTAGACCTGGGAGGGCCTCGCGCAATCAGCCCCAGCATTTT
>.|few|TRBJ1-1|TRBV5-5
CASSSIAGAGTEAFF
TGTGCCAGCAGCAGCATCGCAGGGGCCGGTACTGAAGCTTTCTTT
>TRBD1|.|TRBJ2-1|TRBV28
CASSPGGLNEQFF
TGTGCCAGCAGTCCAGGGGGTTTGAATGAGCAGTTCTTC
>TRBD1|.|TRBJ2-1|TRBV9
CASSATTGGEYNEQFF
TGTGCCAGCAGCGCCACGACAGGGGGCGAATACAATGAGCAGTTCTTC
>TRBD1|.|TRBJ2-7|TRBV7-9
CASSLTQWDRGHYEQYF
TGTGCCAGCAGCTTAACTCAGTGGGACAGGGGGCACTACGAGCAGTACTTC
>TRBD1|.|TRBJ2-7|TRBV6-1
CASSDRDRGYEQYF
TGTGCCAGCAGTGACCGGGACAGGGGCTACGAGCAGTACTTC
>.|.|TRBJ1-5|TRBV30
CAWSVSRGRQPQHF
TGTGCCTGGAGTGTATCCAGGGGTAGGCAGCCCCAGCATTTT
>.|.|TRBJ2-5|TRBV4-1
CASSPQVAGGETQYF
TGCGCCAGCAGCCCCCAAGTTGCGGGTGGGGAGACCCAGTACTTC
>.|.|TRBJ1-5|TRBV24-1
CATSDTGTSYQPQHF
TGTGCCACCAGTGATACCGGGACATCGTACCAGCCCCAGCATTTT
>TRBD2|.|TRBJ2-3|TRBV4-1
CASSQGSARAGSTDTQYF
TGCGCCAGCAGCCAAGGAAGCGCTCGAGCGGGGAGCACAGATACGCAGTATTTT
>.|.|TRBJ2-1|TRBV27
CASSFDRSSYNEQFF
TGTGCCAGCAGTTTTGACAGGAGCTCCTACAATGAGCAGTTCTTC
>TRBD1|.|TRBJ1-5|TRBV4-2
CASSQGTGVVPQHF
TGTGCCAGCAGCCAAGGTACAGGGGTGGTGCCCCAGCATTTT
>TRBD1|.|TRBJ2-7|TRBV5-8
CAGGQGGFYEQYF
TGTGCCGGAGGACAGGGGGGCTTCTACGAGCAGTACTTC
>.|.|TRBJ1-2|TRBV18
CASSPEGPYGYTF
TGTGCCAGCTCACCAGAGGGCCCCTATGGCTACACCTTC
>TRBD1|.|TRBJ1-6|TRBV4-1
CASSRGQGNSNSPLHF
TGCGCCAGCAGCCGCGGACAGGGGAACTCTAATTCACCCCTCCACTTT
>TRBD2|.|TRBJ2-5|TRBV5-4
CASTFGGGQETQYF
TGTGCCAGCACCTTTGGGGGGGGGCAAGAGACCCAGTACTTC
>.|.|TRBJ1-5|TRBV5-5
CASSRTVGLEQPQHF
TGTGCCAGCAGCAGGACAGTGGGGTTGGAGCAGCCCCAGCATTTT
>.|.|TRBJ2-7|TRBV7-6
CASSRGQVGTYEQYF
TGTGCCAGCAGCCGGGGACAAGTGGGGACCTACGAGCAGTACTTC
>TRBD1|.|TRBJ2-4|TRBV7-2
CASSLGLPGTAILNIQYF
TGTGCCAGCAGCTTAGGTCTTCCGGGGACAGCCATTTTAAACATTCAGTACTTC
>.|.|TRBJ2-3|TRBV3-1/TRBV3-2
CASSQEVAKSTDTQYF
TGTGCCAGCAGCCAAGAGGTAGCCAAATCGACAGATACGCAGTATTTT
>.|.|TRBJ2-5|TRBV30
CAWTRVGGFQETQYF
TGTGCCTGGACTCGGGTTGGAGGGTTCCAGGAGACCCAGTACTTC
>.|.|TRBJ1-1|TRBV5-1
CASRAVGENTEAFF
TGCGCCAGCAGGGCGGTCGGGGAAAACACTGAAGCTTTCTTT
>TRBD2|.|TRBJ2-3|TRBV7-6
CASSLASGGAATDTQYF
TGTGCCAGCAGCTTAGCTAGCGGGGGGGCGGCCACAGATACGCAGTATTTT
>.|.|TRBJ2-3|TRBV7-9
CASRLHSGSTDTQYF
TGTGCCAGCAGACTCCACAGTGGGAGCACAGATACGCAGTATTTT
>.|.|TRBJ1-3|TRBV2
CASSVQAPLSGNTIYF
TGTGCCAGCAGTGTCCAGGCTCCGCTCTCTGGAAACACCATATATTTT
>.|.|TRBJ1-1|TRBV6-2/TRBV6-3
CASSSPGVGAEAFF
TGTGCCAGCAGTTCGCCGGGGGTTGGGGCTGAAGCTTTCTTT
>.|.|TRBJ2-5|TRBV27
CASSYRVGETQYF
TGTGCCAGCAGTTACAGGGTGGGGGAGACCCAGTACTTC
>.|.|TRBJ1-1|TRBV27
CASSLGGVGEAFF
TGTGCCAGCAGTTTGGGGGGTGTTGGTGAAGCTTTCTTT
>.|.|TRBJ1-5|TRBV5-6
CASSRGEVSNQPQHF
TGTGCCAGCAGCCGGGGAGAGGTTAGCAATCAGCCCCAGCATTTT
>.|.|TRBJ1-1|TRBV7-2
CASSLESGVLTFF
TGTGCCAGCAGTTTGGAAAGCGGGGTATTGACTTTTTTT
>.|few|TRBJ1-5|TRBV7-2
CASSLGEFSNQPQHF
TGTGCCAGCAGCTTAGGGGAGTTTAGCAATCAGCCCCAGCATTTT
>.|once|TRBJ2-3|TRBV28
CASSKRGYLRTDTQYF
TGTGCCAGCAGTAAGCGCGGGTACTTACGGACAGATACGCAGTATTTT
>TRBD2|medium-sized|TRBJ2-7|TRBV7-9
CASSSAGGQTYEQYF
TGTGCCAGCAGCTCCGCGGGGGGACAAACCTACGAGCAGTACTTC
>TRBD1|.|TRBJ2-2|TRBV19
CASSISRQGALTGELFF
TGTGCCAGTAGTATCTCTCGGCAGGGGGCGCTCACCGGGGAGCTGTTTTTT
>TRBD1|few|TRBJ2-1|TRBV14
CASSQARGRTGAWDEQFF
TGTGCCAGCAGCCAAGCGAGGGGTCGGACAGGGGCTTGGGATGAGCAGTTCTTC
>TRBD1|.|TRBJ2-7|TRBV2
CASSGQGYEQYF
TGTGCCAGCAGCGGACAGGGCTACGAGCAGTACTTC
>.|.|TRBJ1-2|TRBV19
CASSSRGSGYTF
TGTGCCAGTAGTTCCAGGGGTAGTGGCTACACCTTC
>.|once|TRBJ1-2|TRBV28
CASINLQGWGYTF
TGTGCCAGCATAAACCTCCAGGGCTGGGGCTACACCTTC
>.|once|TRBJ1-1|TRBV18
CASSTSSLNTEAFF
TGTGCCAGCTCAACCTCGAGCCTGAACACTGAAGCTTTCTTT
>.|.|TRBJ1-4|TRBV5-1
CASSLTGSPNEKLFF
TGCGCCAGCAGCTTGACAGGCTCCCCTAATGAAAAACTGTTTTTT
>.|.|TRBJ2-7|TRBV7-8
CASSSSGKRNEQYF
TGTGCCAGCAGCTCCTCGGGGAAAAGGAACGAGCAGTACTTC
>TRBD1|.|TRBJ1-1|TRBV5-6
CATRGQGGTEAFF
TGTGCCACCAGGGGACAGGGGGGGACTGAAGCTTTCTTT